Shown below are 4 T cell receptor beta chains from a single sample sequenced in a study of Ad26.COV2.S vaccination and SARS-CoV-2 variants. Documented treatment: some 19 received Ad26.COV2.S at low or high dose, single or two shots; about 5 received placebo; per-sample allocation not given. The study sampled participants on day 63 after the first vaccine or placebo injection. The repertoire was sequenced with immunoSEQ multiplex PCR; TCRdb's copy has only in-frame clones and lacks some. The profile covers over 400,000 clones, with 80% to 90% appearing a single time and about 2.5% taken by the ten largest. The source was peripheral blood, collected in a trial of Ad26.COV2.S vaccine versus placebo. Receptor source: a person aged 18-60 years who received the Ad26.COV2.S COVID-19 vaccine or a placebo.

The gene calls are TRBV7-3 and TRBJ1-6, with a weak D call TRBD1 (5 bases). Germline V lookup: CDR1 SGHTA, CDR2 FQGTGA. V lost 6 bases, J lost 9 bases, and 12 bases lay in between. The CDR3 contains 13 residues. CDR3 region: CASSDSTFSPLHF. Written as DNA, the CDR3 is TGTGCCAGCAGTGACAGTACCTTTTCACCCCTCCACTTT.

This clone appeared a single time. The chain has TRBV19 and TRBJ2-5, with D perhaps being TRBD1 or TRBD2 (5 bases each). V was cut by 6 bases and J by 3 bases, with 17 bases left in between. CDR3 length: 15 residues. In germline, CDR1 is LNHDA, CDR2 SQIVND (reference sequence). CDR3 sequence: CASRPLGAVEETQYF. The CDR3 bases are TGTGCCAGTAGACCTCTCGGGGCGGTGGAAGAGACCCAGTACTTC.

This chain joins TRBV7-2 and TRBJ2-1; 7 bases are a match to TRBD1. V shed 0 bases, J shed 8 bases, and the junction held 7 bases outside the gene matches. The V gene's germline CDR1 is SGHTA and CDR2 FQGNSA. The CDR3 loop spans 15 amino acids. The CDR3 DNA sequence: TGTGCCAGCAGCTTAGCGGGACAGCAAGCATATGAGCAGTTCTTC. The encoded protein is CASSLAGQQAYEQFF.

The V gene is TRBV5-5, the J gene TRBJ1-5; D ambiguous. CDR1 and CDR2 from the germline V gene are SGHKS and YYEKEE (reference sequence). This CDR3 contains 10 residues. V shed 2 bases and J shed 14 bases, with 8 bases lying between them. CDR3 residues: CASSLQWKHF. The CDR3 DNA reads as TGTGCCAGCAGCTTACAGTGGAAGCATTTT.